Each of the 28 T cell receptor beta chains below was sequenced from the same sample in a study of blood T cell repertoires in COVID-19. Profiled with immunoSEQ multiplex PCR; TCRdb holds only in-frame clones, not every one. The data hold roughly 64,000 clones, with approximately 78% observed a single time. The source material was peripheral blood. The receptors were sampled from a man in his 60s with COVID-19, enrolled during active disease.

This sequence joins TRBV11-2 and TRBJ2-5, with TRBD2 as a possible D gene (5 bases). V lost 5 bases, J lost 5 bases, and 15 bases lay in between. Germline V gene sequence: CDR1 SGHAT, CDR2 FQNNGV. The CDR3 is 14 residues long. DNA for the CDR3: TGTGCCAGCAGCGAACTAGAGCCATGGGAGACCCAGTACTTC. Translated: CASSELEPWETQYF.

This clone has just a few counts. V usage is TRBV5-6 and J usage is TRBJ2-5, with a possible D match to TRBD2 (6 bases). V lost 6 bases, J lost 3 bases, and 30 bases lay in between. Germline V CDR1 and CDR2: SGHDT, YYEEEE. The CDR3 spans 19 residues. This chain's CDR3 is CASILLRDFGRRGKETQYF. CDR3 bases: TGTGCCAGCATCCTTCTCCGGGACTTCGGACGTCGGGGAAAAGAGACCCAGTACTTC.

This clone was counted at least ten times. The chain links TRBV30 to TRBJ2-7; 12 nucleotides line up with TRBD1. Germline V CDR1 and CDR2: GTSNPN, SVGIG (reference sequence). The CDR3 totals 13 residues. With 5 bases clipped from V and 4 bases from J, the junction kept 3 bases outside the gene matches. The CDR3 nucleotides are TGTGCCTGGCGGGACAGGGGGCCATACGAGCAGTACTTC. Translated, it gives CAWRDRGPYEQYF.

This clone has more than one count but fewer than ten. The rearrangement uses TRBV11-2 and TRBJ1-6, with D maybe TRBD1 (5 bases). V lost 4 bases and J 7 bases, leaving 17 bases between the germline ends. The CDR3 runs to 16 residues. The germline V gene encodes CDR1 SGHAT and CDR2 FQNNGV. The CDR3 loop is CASSSNARGWNSPLHF. The CDR3 coding sequence is TGTGCCAGCAGCTCGAACGCCCGGGGGTGGAATTCACCCCTCCACTTT.

Only one count was recorded for this clone. The gene calls are TRBV18 and TRBJ2-7, with TRBD1 identical over 9 bases. V trimming: 4 bases; J trimming: 5 bases; junction bases outside the gene matches: 3. CDR1 and CDR2 from the germline V gene are KGHSH and LQKENI. CDR3 length equals 13 residues. CDR3 residues: CASSRDRVHEQYF. CDR3 in DNA: TGTGCCAGCTCACGGGACAGGGTCCACGAGCAGTACTTC. Together with reference TRBV18 and TRBJ2-7, the CDR3 gives the full variable domain: NAGVMQNPRHLVRRRGQEARLRCSPMKGHSHVYWYRQLPEEGLKFMVYLQKENIIDESGMPKERFSAEFPKEGPSILRIQQVVRGDSAAYFCASSRDRVHEQYFGPGTRLTVT.

The chain recombines TRBV2 with TRBJ2-7, with 7 bases matching TRBD2. Germline values: CDR1 SNHLY, CDR2 FYNNEI. CDR3 size: 16 residues. V was pared by 3 bases and J by 3 bases, with 11 bases of the junction left unmatched. The CDR3 loop reads CASSDLRPSGSYEQYF. The CDR3 DNA reads TGTGCCAGCAGTGACCTTAGGCCTAGCGGAAGCTACGAGCAGTACTTC.

In this sample, this clone turned up once. This chain uses TRBV30 with TRBJ2-7; 12 positions agree with TRBD2. Germline V CDR1 and CDR2: GTSNPN, SVGIG (reference sequence). The CDR3 sequence is 13 residues long. V lost 6 bases and J lost 6; bases outside the gene matches: 6. CDR3 bases: TGTGCCTGTAGACTAGCGGGAGCGATCGAGCAGTACTTC. It is translated as CACRLAGAIEQYF.

The chain joins TRBV18 to TRBJ1-3; 10 bases are a match to TRBD1. V lost 0 bases and J lost 4; bases outside the gene matches: 9. Per the germline V gene, CDR1 is KGHSH and CDR2 is LQKENI. This CDR3 has 18 residues. CDR3: CASSPPSGTGVGGNTIYF. For the CDR3, the DNA is TGTGCCAGCTCACCACCTTCAGGGACAGGGGTTGGCGGAAACACCATATATTTT.

This clone was detected only a few times. The V gene is TRBV2, the J gene TRBJ2-7; D gene ambiguous. Germline assignment: CDR1 SNHLY and CDR2 FYNNEI. This CDR3 is 14 amino acids long. Trimming removed 5 bases from V and 0 bases from J, with 11 bases in between. DNA for the CDR3: TGTGCCAGCAGTAAGACTGTGAGCTCCTACGAGCAGTACTTC. It is translated as CASSKTVSSYEQYF.

The gene calls are TRBV25-1 and TRBJ1-2; perhaps TRBD1 as D (5 bases). The CDR3 runs to 15 residues. V lost 8 bases and J 0 bases, leaving 16 bases between the germline ends. CDR1 is MGHDK, CDR2 SYGVNS, per germline. CDR3 sequence: CASYGGQGSNYGYTF. CDR3 coding DNA: TGTGCCAGCTACGGTGGGCAGGGCTCTAACTATGGCTACACCTTC.

The chain is built from TRBV19 and TRBJ2-3, with 7 bases matching TRBD2. V lost 7 bases, J lost 1 base, and 11 bases stayed unmatched. Germline CDR1 and CDR2: LNHDA and SQIVND (reference sequence). The CDR3 is made up of 16 amino acids. CDR3 nucleotides: TGTGCCAGTACCCTGGGGGGGGAATATGGCACAGATACGCAGTATTTT. Amino acid sequence: CASTLGGEYGTDTQYF.

The chain combines TRBV28 with TRBJ1-5; TRBD1 matches 9 bases. The CDR3 loop spans 12 amino acids. CDR1 is MDHEN and CDR2 is SYDVKM in the germline V gene. The V gene end was trimmed by 5 bases and the J gene end by 9 bases; junction bases not matched to a gene: 2. The CDR3 here is CASSGTGWPQHF. In DNA form, the CDR3 reads TGTGCCAGCAGTGGGACAGGGTGGCCCCAGCATTTT. Full variable domain (missing parts from reference TRBV28 and TRBJ1-5): DVKVTQSSRYLVKRTGEKVFLECVQDMDHENMFWYRQDPGLGLRLIYFSYDVKMKEKGDIPEGYSVSREKKERFSLILESASTNQTSMYLCASSGTGWPQHFGDGTRLSIL.

The chain employs TRBV11-2 and TRBJ1-2; TRBD1 agrees at 8 bases. The CDR3 length is 17 residues. Losses at the gene ends were 2 bases for V and 8 bases for J; bases not matched to a gene: 16. Germline assignment: CDR1 SGHAT and CDR2 FQNNGV. DNA for the CDR3: TGTGCCAGCAGCTTAAGTGATCGGTCAGGGGGCCTGAAAGGCTACACCTTC. Translated: CASSLSDRSGGLKGYTF. Supplemented by reference TRBV11-2 and TRBJ1-2, the full variable domain reads EAGVAQSPRYKIIEKRQSVAFWCNPISGHATLYWYQQILGQGPKLLIQFQNNGVVDDSQLPKDRFSAERLKGVDSTLKIQPAKLEDSAVYLCASSLSDRSGGLKGYTFGSGTRLTVV.

The chain combines TRBV28 with TRBJ1-5, with D unresolved. Germline V CDR1 and CDR2: MDHEN, SYDVKM. V lost 8 bases and J lost 0, with 8 bases in between. The CDR3 length is 13 residues. This chain's CDR3 is CASGQYSNQPQHF. CDR3 in DNA: TGTGCCAGCGGCCAGTATAGCAATCAGCCCCAGCATTTT.

The chain employs TRBV5-5 and TRBJ1-1; 8 bases align to TRBD1. Germline V gives CDR1 SGHKS, CDR2 YYEKEE (reference sequence). The CDR3 contains 13 residues. The V gene end was trimmed by 7 bases and the J gene end by 4 bases; junction bases not matched to a gene: 6. This CDR3 is CASETGAGTEAFF. CDR3 nucleotides: TGTGCCAGCGAGACAGGGGCTGGCACTGAAGCTTTCTTT.

This clone has just a few counts. The V gene is TRBV7-2, the J gene TRBJ1-5, with D unresolved. With 4 bases removed from V and 2 bases from J, the gap between germline ends came to 9 bases. The CDR3 is 14 amino acids. Germline V CDR1 and CDR2: SGHTA, FQGNSA. CDR3 region: CASSSRQGNQPQHF. Written as DNA, the CDR3 is TGTGCCAGCAGCTCCCGCCAGGGCAATCAGCCCCAGCATTTT.

V and J are TRBV13 and TRBJ2-2; D call uncertain. Deletions cut 3 bases from V and 6 bases from J, with 8 bases between. Germline V gives CDR1 PRHDT, CDR2 FYEKMQ (reference sequence). The CDR3 runs to 13 residues. In nucleotides, the CDR3 is TGTGCCAGCAGCTTTCAAGAGGCCGGGGAGCTGTTTTTT. Translation gives CASSFQEAGELFF.

V is TRBV2 and J is TRBJ2-1, with 12 positions matching TRBD2. V lost 7 bases, J lost 0 bases, and 4 bases stayed unmatched. Germline CDR1 reads SNHLY; CDR2 reads FYNNEI. The CDR3 has 16 amino acids. CDR3 coding DNA: TGTGCCAGCACCAAGACTAGCGGGGGCTCCTACAATGAGCAGTTCTTC. It specifies CASTKTSGGSYNEQFF.

The V call is TRBV5-1, the J call TRBJ2-2; TRBD2 agrees at 8 bases. Germline trimming cut 1 base from V and 6 bases from J; bases unmatched to any gene: 5. Per the germline V gene, CDR1 is SGHRS and CDR2 is YFSETQ. CDR3 size: 15 residues. The CDR3 DNA sequence: TGCGCCAGCAGCTTGCCCTTAGCGGGATCCGGGGAGCTGTTTTTT. It yields the protein CASSLPLAGSGELFF.

The J gene is TRBJ1-4, the V gene TRBV6-1; D uncertain. CDR1 is MNHNS, CDR2 SASEGT, per germline. The CDR3 runs to 16 residues. Trimming pared 3 bases from V and 1 base from J, leaving 12 bases between. The CDR3 coding sequence is TGTGCCAGCAGTGAGGGTGTGAGGGTAACTAATGAAAAACTGTTTTTT. Translated: CASSEGVRVTNEKLFF.

The V gene is TRBV19, the J gene TRBJ2-1; 11 positions match TRBD1. The V and J ends lost 5 bases and 3 bases, in that order; junction bases with no gene match: 3. This CDR3 is 15 amino acids long. CDR1 LNHDA and CDR2 SQIVND come from the germline V gene (reference sequence). The CDR3 bases are TGTGCCAGTAGTCTGGGGACAGGGGGCTACAATGAGCAGTTCTTC. Its translation is CASSLGTGGYNEQFF.

The V gene is TRBV30, the J gene TRBJ1-4, with D possibly TRBD1 on 5 matching bases. V was pared by 4 bases and J by 3 bases, with 12 bases between. Per the germline V gene, CDR1 is GTSNPN and CDR2 is SVGIG (reference sequence). The CDR3 has 14 residues. The CDR3 region is CAWTRGGANEKLFF. The CDR3 nucleotides are TGTGCCTGGACTAGGGGAGGAGCTAATGAAAAACTGTTTTTT. The full variable domain, completed using reference TRBV30 and TRBJ1-4, is SQTIHQWPATLVQPVGSPLSLECTVEGTSNPNLYWYRQAAGRGLQLLFYSVGIGQISSEVPQNLSASRPQDRQFILSSKKLLLSDSGFYLCAWTRGGANEKLFFGSGTQLSVL.

The V gene is TRBV27, the J gene TRBJ2-1, with 9 nucleotides matching TRBD2. V gave up 7 bases and J gave up 8 bases; unmatched junction bases: 18. CDR1 and CDR2 from the germline V gene are MNHEY and SMNVEV (reference sequence). The CDR3 totals 17 residues. The CDR3 region has the DNA TGTGCCAGCAAGTTGGATCGAGCGGGGGGCATAATGGATGAGCAGTTCTTC. It is translated as CASKLDRAGGIMDEQFF.

The chain joins TRBV7-3 to TRBJ2-1; the match to TRBD2 covers 9 bases. J was trimmed by 6 bases and V by 5 bases; bases with no gene match: 5. The CDR3 extends over 14 amino acids. Per germline, CDR1 SGHTA and CDR2 FQGTGA. The CDR3 region is CASSPGLAINEQFF. For the CDR3, the DNA is TGTGCCAGCAGCCCCGGACTAGCGATCAATGAGCAGTTCTTC.

This chain links TRBV19 with TRBJ2-7; D is ambiguous. Trimming cost V 3 bases and J 4 bases, with 10 bases left between them. The germline gives CDR1 LNHDA, CDR2 SQIVND (reference sequence). The CDR3 has 13 amino acids. The CDR3: CASSIRVGYEQYF. In DNA, the CDR3 is TGTGCCAGTAGTATTCGGGTAGGATACGAGCAGTACTTC.

This clone was recorded a few times. In the same sample, other DNA sequences code for this CDR3. The chain links TRBV5-1 to TRBJ2-5, with 13 bases aligning to TRBD2. Germline V CDR1 and CDR2: SGHRS, YFSETQ. The CDR3 has 16 residues. V shed 0 bases and J 4 bases; nucleotides not matched to a gene: 3. The CDR3 is CASSLGLAGGPETQYF. The CDR3 coding sequence is TGCGCCAGCAGCTTGGGACTAGCGGGAGGACCAGAGACCCAGTACTTC. The complete variable domain, with remaining parts taken from reference TRBV5-1 and TRBJ2-5, reads KAGVTQTPRYLIKTRGQQVTLSCSPISGHRSVSWYQQTPGQGLQFLFEYFSETQRNKGNFPGRFSGRQFSNSRSEMNVSTLELGDSALYLCASSLGLAGGPETQYFGPGTRLLVL.

This chain links TRBV10-3 with TRBJ1-4; 8 positions agree with TRBD1. This CDR3 is 13 amino acids long. From germline, CDR1 is ENHRY and CDR2 SYGVKD. V shed 8 bases and J 8 bases; nucleotides not matched to a gene: 7. CDR3 bases: TGTGCCATCGCTGGACAGGGTGAGGAAAAACTGTTTTTT. Residues: CAIAGQGEEKLFF.

This clone was detected only a few times. The V and J genes are TRBV5-1 and TRBJ1-2; no reliable D call. V was clipped by 2 bases and J by 0 bases, with 11 bases between them. The CDR3 length is 15 residues. The germline V gene encodes CDR1 SGHRS and CDR2 YFSETQ. CDR3 region: CASSLTGSTNYGYTF. CDR3 bases: TGCGCCAGCAGCTTAACTGGTTCTACTAACTATGGCTACACCTTC.